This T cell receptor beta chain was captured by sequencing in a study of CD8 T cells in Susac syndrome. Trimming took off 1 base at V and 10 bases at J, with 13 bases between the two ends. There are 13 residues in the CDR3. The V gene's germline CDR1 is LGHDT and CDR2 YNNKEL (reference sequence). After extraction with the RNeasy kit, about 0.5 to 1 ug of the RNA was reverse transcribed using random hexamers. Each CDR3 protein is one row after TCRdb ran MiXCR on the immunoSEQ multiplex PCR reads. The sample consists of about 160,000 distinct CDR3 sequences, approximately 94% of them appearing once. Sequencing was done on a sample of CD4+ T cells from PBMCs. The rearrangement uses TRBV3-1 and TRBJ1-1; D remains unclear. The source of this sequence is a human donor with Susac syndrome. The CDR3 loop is CASSQGSGNGAFF. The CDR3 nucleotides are TGTGCCAGCAGCCAAGGTTCGGGGAATGGAGCTTTCTTT.